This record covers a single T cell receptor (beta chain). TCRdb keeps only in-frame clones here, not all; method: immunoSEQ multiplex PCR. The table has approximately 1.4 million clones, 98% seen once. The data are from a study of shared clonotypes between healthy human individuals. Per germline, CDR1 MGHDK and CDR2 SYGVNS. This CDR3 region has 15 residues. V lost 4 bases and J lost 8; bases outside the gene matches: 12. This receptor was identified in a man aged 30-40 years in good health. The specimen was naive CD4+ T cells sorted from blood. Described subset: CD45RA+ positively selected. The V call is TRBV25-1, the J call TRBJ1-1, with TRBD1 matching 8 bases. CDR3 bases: TGTGCCAGCAGTGCTCTGGACAGGGAAACGGGGGAAGCTTTCTTT. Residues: CASSALDRETGEAFF. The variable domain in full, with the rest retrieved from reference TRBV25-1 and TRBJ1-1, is EADIYQTPRYLVIGTGKKITLECSQTMGHDKMYWYQQDPGMELHLIHYSYGVNSTEKGDLSSESTVSRIRTEHFPLTLESARPSHTSQYLCASSALDRETGEAFFGQGTRLTVV.